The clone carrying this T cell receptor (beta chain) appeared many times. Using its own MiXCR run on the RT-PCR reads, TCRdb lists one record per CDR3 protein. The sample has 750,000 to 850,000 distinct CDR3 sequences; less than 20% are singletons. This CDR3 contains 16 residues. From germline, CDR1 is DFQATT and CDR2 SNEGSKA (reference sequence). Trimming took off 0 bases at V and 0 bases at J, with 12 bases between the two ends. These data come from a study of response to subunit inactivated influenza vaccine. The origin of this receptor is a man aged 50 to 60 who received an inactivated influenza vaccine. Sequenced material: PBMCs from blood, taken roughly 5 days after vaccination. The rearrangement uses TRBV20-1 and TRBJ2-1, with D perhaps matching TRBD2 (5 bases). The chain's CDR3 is CSARDLSGVSYNEQFF. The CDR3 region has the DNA TGCAGTGCTAGAGATCTAAGCGGAGTCTCCTACAATGAGCAGTTCTTC.